This TCR beta chain was identified in a study of blood T cell repertoires in COVID-19. Study background: Whether acute or convalescent, the COVID-19 samples came from the United States, Italy and Spain. PBMCs, B-cell-depleted T cells, or T cells provided the cDNA or gDNA that made up the material.

Authors' methods: Amplification from reference gene primers served as the basis for estimated nucleated cell counts. Some clones are missing from TCRdb's copy, which holds only in-frame ones; the method was immunoSEQ multiplex PCR. That table gives V, J and clone size, and the DNA gave D and trimming. The data contain about 400,000 clones, more than 80% of them singletons. Germline V CDR1 and CDR2: KGHSH, LQKENI. This CDR3 has 14 amino acids. V gave up 0 bases and J gave up 0 bases, with 4 bases separating them. Material for sequencing was peripheral blood. This sequence was found in a man aged 35 to 55 with acute or convalescent COVID-19. J is TRBJ2-3 and V is TRBV18; D is unclear. The CDR3 reads CASSPPLSTDTQYF. CDR3 nucleotide sequence: TGTGCCAGCTCACCACCGTTAAGCACAGATACGCAGTATTTT.